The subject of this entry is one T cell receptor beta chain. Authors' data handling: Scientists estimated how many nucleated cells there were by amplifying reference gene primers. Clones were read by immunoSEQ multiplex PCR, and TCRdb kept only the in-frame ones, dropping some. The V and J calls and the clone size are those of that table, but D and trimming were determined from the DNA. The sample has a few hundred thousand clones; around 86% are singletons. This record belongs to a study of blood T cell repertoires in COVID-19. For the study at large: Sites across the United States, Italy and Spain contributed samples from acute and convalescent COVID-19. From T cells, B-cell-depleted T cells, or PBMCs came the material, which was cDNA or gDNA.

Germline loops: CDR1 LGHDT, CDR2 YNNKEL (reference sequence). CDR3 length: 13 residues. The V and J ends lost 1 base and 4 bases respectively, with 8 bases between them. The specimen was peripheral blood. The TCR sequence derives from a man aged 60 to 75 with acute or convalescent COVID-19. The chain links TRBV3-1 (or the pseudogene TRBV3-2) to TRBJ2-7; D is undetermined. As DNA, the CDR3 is TGTGCCAGCAGCCAAGTCTCCAGTTACGAGCAGTACTTC. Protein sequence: CASSQVSSYEQYF.